This TCR beta chain was documented in a study of blood T cell repertoires in COVID-19. Study in general: Italy, Spain and the United States were the sources of the convalescent and acute COVID-19 samples. PBMCs, B-cell-depleted T cells, or T cells provided the cDNA or gDNA that made up the material.

Authors' methods: Reference gene primer amplification yielded estimated nucleated cell counts. Here immunoSEQ multiplex PCR was the method, and the copy in TCRdb shows in-frame clones only, minus some. V and J calls and clone size follow that table, whereas D and trimming were derived from the DNA. The sample records about 68,000 clones, approximately 80% being singletons. Trimming left V 0 bases short and J 5 bases short, with 11 bases between. Germline CDR1 and CDR2: MNHNS and SASEGT. The CDR3 extends over 14 amino acids. The specimen was peripheral blood. The TCR sequence derives from a human donor in a cohort sampled during active COVID-19. The gene calls are TRBV6-1 and TRBJ2-7; D perhaps matches TRBD1 (6 bases). The CDR3: CASSEALPGDEQYF. The CDR3 DNA follows: TGTGCCAGCAGTGAAGCGCTTCCAGGGGACGAGCAGTACTTC.